This paragraph reports one TCR beta chain. What it binds is unknown. Produced via immunoSEQ multiplex PCR; TCRdb's table is partial and in-frame only. This sample has roughly 92,000 clones, with approximately 80% found just once. This record belongs to a study of OX40 agonist ivuxolimab in advanced cancers. Overall study: Patients were given ivuxolimab, an antibody that agonizes OX40 (CD134).

Findings and limits, study-wide: Clonal expansion from baseline to week 6 occurred in both CD4+ and CD8+ T cells.

Systemic immunosuppression or autoimmune disease history was grounds to exclude patients. At baseline, cycle 4 day 1, and cycle 7 day 1, blood was sampled. Between the trimmed V and J ends, which lost 3 bases and 3 bases, there was a span of 12 bases. The CDR3 sequence is 14 residues long. CDR1 and CDR2 from the germline V gene are SGHRS and YFSETQ. The rearrangement links TRBV5-1 to TRBJ1-1; D not certain. The TCR sequence derives from an adult with an advanced solid tumor such as melanoma, head and neck, liver or kidney cancer. The specimen was CD4+ or CD8+ T cells sorted from blood, collected in a trial of the OX40 agonist ivuxolimab. CDR3: CASSSPLGDTEAFF. CDR3 coding DNA: TGCGCCAGCAGCTCACCCCTCGGGGACACTGAAGCTTTCTTT. Drawing the rest from reference TRBV5-1 and TRBJ1-1, the complete variable domain is KAGVTQTPRYLIKTRGQQVTLSCSPISGHRSVSWYQQTPGQGLQFLFEYFSETQRNKGNFPGRFSGRQFSNSRSEMNVSTLELGDSALYLCASSSPLGDTEAFFGQGTRLTVV.